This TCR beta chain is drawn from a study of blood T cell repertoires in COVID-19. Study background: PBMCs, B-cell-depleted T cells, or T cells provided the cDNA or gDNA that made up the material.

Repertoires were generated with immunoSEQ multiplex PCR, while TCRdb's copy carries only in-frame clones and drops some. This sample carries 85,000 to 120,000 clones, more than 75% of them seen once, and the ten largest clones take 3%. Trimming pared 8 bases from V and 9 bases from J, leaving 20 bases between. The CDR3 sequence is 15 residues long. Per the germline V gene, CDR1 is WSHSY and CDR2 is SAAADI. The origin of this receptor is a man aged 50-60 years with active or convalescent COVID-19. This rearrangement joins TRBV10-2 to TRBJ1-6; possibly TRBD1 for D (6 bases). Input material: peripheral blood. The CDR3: CASRNTPGGGSPLHF. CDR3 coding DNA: TGCGCCAGCCGCAATACGCCGGGGGGCGGTTCACCCCTCCACTTT.